This T cell receptor (beta chain) emerged from a study of blood T cells in healthy people across ages. Every participating donor contributed around 9.5 milliliters of peripheral blood through a draw. Isolating PBMCs gave at least 6 million of these cells per sample. Total RNA, at least 5 micrograms per sample, came from PBMCs. This clonotype was seen repeatedly, ten times or more. The CDR3 consists of 13 residues. CDR1 and CDR2 (germline): SQVTM, ANQGSEA. Trimming shortened V by 3 bases and J by 3 bases, and 11 bases separated the two germline ends. Primers used in a second PCR of roughly 7 to 11 cycles were a sample-barcoded 5' primer and a J-beta primer mix. A tag from a template-switch adaptor with 12 random nucleotides marked each cDNA molecule. TCRdb re-called the 5' RACE reads with MiXCR, one entry per CDR3 protein. Of roughly 650,000 distinct CDR3 sequences in the sample, approximately 30% were seen once.

This chain uses TRBV29-1 with TRBJ1-2; D remains unclear. The TCR sequence derives from an elderly woman in good health. The sequenced sample was blood. CDR3 coding DNA: TGCAGCGTTGAGAGCGGTGGAGACTATGGCTACACCTTC. It yields the protein CSVESGGDYGYTF.